The 32 T cell receptor beta chains given below trace back to one sample, sequenced in a study of cytomegalovirus exposure and HLA in healthy donors. PCR involved 60 Vbeta and 13 Jbeta primers. Sequencing used immunoSEQ multiplex PCR; TCRdb keeps in-frame clones, though not all of them. Counted here are 120,000 or so clones, 65% to 85% occurring once; the ten biggest clones make up under 0.3%. The sample consisted of PBMCs. These receptors came from a man in his fifties in good health and CMV-seronegative.

V usage is TRBV5-1 and J usage is TRBJ2-3; 9 positions match TRBD2. The germline CDR1 and CDR2 sequences are SGHRS and YFSETQ. The CDR3 has 15 residues. Germline trimming cut 3 bases from V and 11 bases from J; bases unmatched to any gene: 13. The CDR3 nucleotides are TGCGCCAGCAGCTCCCAACCGGGACTAGCTCTTTTGCAGTATTTT. Translated, it gives CASSSQPGLALLQYF.

The chain is built from TRBV5-1 and TRBJ2-3; the D is unclear. The CDR3 is made up of 13 amino acids. CDR1 is SGHRS and CDR2 is YFSETQ in the germline V gene. The V gene lost 0 bases and the J gene lost 5 bases, with 7 bases spanning the gap. DNA of the CDR3: TGCGCCAGCAGCTTGGCCTCGAGAGATACGCAGTATTTT. As protein: CASSLASRDTQYF.

The chain recombines TRBV19 with TRBJ1-2; unclear D gene. CDR3 size: 15 residues. Trimming stripped 0 bases from V and 10 bases from J, with 18 bases between. Germline V gives CDR1 LNHDA, CDR2 SQIVND (reference sequence). The CDR3 DNA follows: TGTGCCAGTAGTATAGACCGGATGGGCCCTACTTACTACACCTTC. Residues: CASSIDRMGPTYYTF.

This chain links TRBV28 with TRBJ1-2; a possible D gene is TRBD1 (6 bases). The V gene's germline CDR1 is MDHEN and CDR2 SYDVKM. The V and J ends lost 8 bases and 4 bases respectively, with 14 bases between them. CDR3 length: 13 amino acids. DNA of the CDR3: TGTGCCAGCCTCCCCACAGGGCCCTATGGCTACACCTTC. Its translation: CASLPTGPYGYTF.

This rearrangement joins TRBV10-3 to TRBJ2-3; D possibly corresponds to TRBD2 (5 bases). Per the germline V gene, CDR1 is ENHRY and CDR2 is SYGVKD. The CDR3 length is 15 residues. V was cut by 0 bases and J by 2 bases, with 9 bases left in between. The CDR3 region is CAISESRGITDTQYF. In nucleotides, the CDR3 is TGTGCCATCAGTGAGTCGAGAGGGATCACAGATACGCAGTATTTT.

This sequence joins TRBV18 and TRBJ1-1; possible D gene TRBD1, 5 bases. V lost 3 bases and J lost 0, with 11 bases in between. The CDR3 has 15 residues. Germline CDR1 KGHSH, CDR2 LQKENI. CDR3 residues: CASSPGPPMNTEAFF. The CDR3 DNA is TGTGCCAGCTCACCGGGGCCCCCGATGAACACTGAAGCTTTCTTT.

The chain recombines TRBV10-3 with TRBJ2-1; 9 nucleotides agree with TRBD2. After removal of 2 bases from V and 10 bases from J, the junction contained 9 bases not matched to a gene. Germline-derived CDR1 and CDR2 are ENHRY and SYGVKD. This CDR3 is built from 15 residues. The CDR3 region has the DNA TGTGCCATCAGTGAGGGCGGGGGGGCCGTAAAGGAGCAGTTCTTC. Its translation is CAISEGGGAVKEQFF.

The chain recombines TRBV6-1 with TRBJ2-3, with 10 bases aligning to TRBD1. The ends lost 6 bases at V and 6 bases at J; junction bases unmatched: 9. Germline values: CDR1 MNHNS, CDR2 SASEGT. This CDR3 spans 15 amino acids. The CDR3 region is CASRSDRGLGDTQYF. CDR3 coding DNA: TGTGCCAGCAGATCAGACAGGGGGCTTGGTGATACGCAGTATTTT.

This clone was seen more than once but under ten times. V is TRBV4-2 and J is TRBJ2-1; the D is unclear. The CDR3 length is 13 residues. Looked up from germline, CDR1 is LGHNA and CDR2 is YNFKEQ. V shed 4 bases and J shed 4 bases, with 8 bases lying between them. The CDR3 is CASSPVGYNEQFF. For the CDR3, the DNA is TGTGCCAGCAGCCCTGTCGGGTACAATGAGCAGTTCTTC.

The V call is TRBV18, the J call TRBJ1-5; D possibly corresponds to TRBD1 (6 bases). Germline lookup yields CDR1 KGHSH and CDR2 LQKENI. V gave up 8 bases and J gave up 1 base, with 12 bases separating them. The CDR3 runs to 14 residues. CDR3 nucleotides: TGTGCCAGCGCCCGGACAGAGAGCAATCAGCCCCAGCATTTT. Translation: CASARTESNQPQHF.

This rearrangement joins TRBV4-1 to TRBJ1-5, with 7 positions matching TRBD1. The germline V gene has CDR1 MGHRA and CDR2 YSYEKL. The CDR3 contains 15 residues. With V trimmed by 4 bases and J by 4 bases, 7 bases remained unmatched. The CDR3: CASSPQTGWNQPQHF. The CDR3 DNA follows: TGCGCCAGCAGCCCACAGACAGGGTGGAATCAGCCCCAGCATTTT.

This chain joins TRBV28 and TRBJ2-1, with TRBD2 matching over 7 bases. Unmatched junction bases numbered 4, after V lost 2 bases and J lost 0 bases. This CDR3 contains 16 residues. Germline CDR1 and CDR2: MDHEN and SYDVKM. The CDR3 DNA reads TGTGCCAGCAGTTTACTAGCGGAGAGCTCCTACAATGAGCAGTTCTTC. This translates into CASSLLAESSYNEQFF.

This clone was recorded a few times. This chain joins TRBV7-2 and TRBJ1-6; D is undetermined. The CDR3 is 12 residues long. The germline V and J ends were trimmed by 4 bases and 7 bases, with 5 bases remaining between them. CDR1 SGHTA and CDR2 FQGNSA come from the germline V gene. CDR3 in amino acids: CASSSGNSPLHF. CDR3 sequence (DNA): TGTGCCAGCAGCTCGGGGAATTCACCCCTCCACTTT.

The chain uses TRBV5-4 and TRBJ2-7, with 10 positions matching TRBD1. Germline V gene data show CDR1 as SGHNT and CDR2 as YYREEE (reference sequence). Unmatched junction bases numbered 6, after V lost 2 bases and J lost 4 bases. This CDR3 region has 15 residues. The CDR3 bases are TGTGCCAGCAGCTTATGGGGACAGGGGAGGTACGAGCAGTACTTC. It is translated as CASSLWGQGRYEQYF.

V usage is TRBV27 and J usage is TRBJ2-7; 10 bases map to TRBD2. Per the germline V gene, CDR1 is MNHEY and CDR2 is SMNVEV (reference sequence). J was trimmed by 2 bases and V by 5 bases; bases with no gene match: 12. This CDR3 has 17 amino acids. The CDR3 loop is CASSPLGLAGETYEQYF. CDR3 coding DNA: TGTGCCAGCAGTCCTCTAGGGCTAGCGGGAGAGACCTACGAGCAGTACTTC.

The chain couples TRBV10-3 to TRBJ2-1; 8 bases map to TRBD2. The CDR3 covers 15 residues. The V and J ends lost 0 bases and 10 bases, in that order; junction bases with no gene match: 8. CDR1 and CDR2 from the germline V gene are ENHRY and SYGVKD. The CDR3 reads CAISESQRGSQEQFF. CDR3 nucleotides: TGTGCCATCAGTGAGTCCCAGCGGGGGAGCCAGGAGCAGTTCTTC.

The chain links TRBV7-3 to TRBJ1-5; D gene uncertain. V was cut by 5 bases and J by 7 bases, with 12 bases left in between. This CDR3 is 13 amino acids long. In germline, CDR1 is SGHTA, CDR2 FQGTGA. The CDR3 is CASSAWERQPQHF. CDR3 nucleotides: TGTGCCAGCAGCGCCTGGGAGCGGCAGCCCCAGCATTTT.

The gene calls are TRBV18 and TRBJ2-7; 12 bases match TRBD1. V lost 3 bases and J lost 3; bases outside the gene matches: 6. Germline loops: CDR1 KGHSH, CDR2 LQKENI. The CDR3 consists of 16 residues. In DNA, the CDR3 is TGTGCCAGCTCACCGGGACAGGGGGCAACTTTCTACGAGCAGTACTTC. Translating it yields CASSPGQGATFYEQYF. Full variable domain (rest looked up from reference TRBV18 and TRBJ2-7): NAGVMQNPRHLVRRRGQEARLRCSPMKGHSHVYWYRQLPEEGLKFMVYLQKENIIDESGMPKERFSAEFPKEGPSILRIQQVVRGDSAAYFCASSPGQGATFYEQYFGPGTRLTVT.

This clone turned up a few times. The chain carries TRBV7-2 and TRBJ2-5; TRBD2 might be the D (5 bases). There are 13 residues in the CDR3. Germline values: CDR1 SGHTA, CDR2 FQGNSA. Trimming shortened V by 5 bases and J by 9 bases, and 16 bases separated the two germline ends. This CDR3 reads CASSLPDVGAQYF. Written as DNA, the CDR3 is TGTGCCAGCAGCCTTCCTGACGTCGGGGCCCAGTACTTC.

This chain links TRBV28 with TRBJ1-1; D remains ambiguous. CDR3 length: 15 amino acids. Trimming stripped 8 bases from V and 1 base from J, with 17 bases between. Germline V gives CDR1 MDHEN, CDR2 SYDVKM. The CDR3 DNA reads as TGTGCCAGCGTTAAGGTCCGGAGCCCGAACACTGAAGCTTTCTTT. The encoded protein is CASVKVRSPNTEAFF. Complete variable domain (other parts from reference TRBV28 and TRBJ1-1): DVKVTQSSRYLVKRTGEKVFLECVQDMDHENMFWYRQDPGLGLRLIYFSYDVKMKEKGDIPEGYSVSREKKERFSLILESASTNQTSMYLCASVKVRSPNTEAFFGQGTRLTVV.

In nucleotides, the CDR3 is TGTGCCAGCAGTCCCTACCTAGCGGGGACCCAAGAGACCCAGTACTTC. Translation: CASSPYLAGTQETQYF. This chain links TRBV27 with TRBJ2-5, with 9 bases identical to TRBD2. The CDR3 extends over 16 amino acids. The V gene end was trimmed by 5 bases and the J gene end by 1 base; junction bases not matched to a gene: 8. Germline CDR1 reads MNHEY; CDR2 reads SMNVEV (reference sequence).

This chain connects TRBV5-8 to TRBJ2-5; no reliable D call. Germline V gene lookup returns CDR1 SGHTS and CDR2 YDEGEE. V was trimmed by 1 base and J by 5 bases, leaving 9 bases between them. This CDR3 region has 13 residues. The CDR3 loop is CASSLQFRETQYF. As DNA, the CDR3 is TGTGCCAGCAGCTTGCAGTTCAGGGAGACCCAGTACTTC.

The J gene is TRBJ1-4, the V gene TRBV4-3; TRBD1 matches at 8 bases. The CDR3 covers 16 residues. CDR1 and CDR2 (germline): LGHNA, YSLEER. V was clipped by 2 bases and J by 7 bases; unmatched bases: 9. The CDR3 sequence: CASSQSGGAGVEKLFF. The DNA of the CDR3 is TGCGCCAGCAGCCAATCAGGGGGCGCAGGTGTTGAAAAACTGTTTTTT.

This clone was picked up one time. The chain links TRBV6-5 to TRBJ1-5, with D tentatively TRBD1 (5 bases). Germline V gene lookup returns CDR1 MNHEY and CDR2 SVGAGI. V was pared by 6 bases and J by 1 base, with 10 bases between. The CDR3 runs 14 residues. CDR3 region: CASRGEESNQPQHF. The CDR3 DNA reads TGTGCCAGCAGAGGGGAGGAGAGCAATCAGCCCCAGCATTTT.

This clone was seen only a few times. The V call is TRBV28, the J call TRBJ2-7, with TRBD2 matching over 8 bases. CDR1 is MDHEN and CDR2 is SYDVKM in the germline V gene. The CDR3 length is 16 residues. Germline trimming cut 8 bases from V and 1 base from J; bases unmatched to any gene: 13. CDR3 region: CASAGGSLIRSYEQYF. As DNA, the CDR3 is TGTGCCAGCGCGGGGGGCTCCCTAATACGATCCTACGAGCAGTACTTC. Full variable domain (outside the CDR3, taken from reference TRBV28 and TRBJ2-7): DVKVTQSSRYLVKRTGEKVFLECVQDMDHENMFWYRQDPGLGLRLIYFSYDVKMKEKGDIPEGYSVSREKKERFSLILESASTNQTSMYLCASAGGSLIRSYEQYFGPGTRLTVT.

The chain is built from TRBV2 and TRBJ2-7, with 7 bases lining up with TRBD1. V dropped 4 bases and J dropped 7; count of bases not matched to a gene: 10. The CDR3 extends over 14 amino acids. In germline, CDR1 is SNHLY, CDR2 FYNNEI. CDR3 in amino acids: CASSGPGQRVEQYF. CDR3 bases: TGTGCCAGCAGTGGCCCGGGACAGAGGGTAGAGCAGTACTTC.

The chain recombines TRBV7-9 with TRBJ1-2; 11 nucleotides agree with TRBD1. The J segment lost 3 bases and the V segment lost 9 bases, leaving 3 bases of the junction unmatched. The CDR3 is 13 residues long. CDR1 is SEHNR, CDR2 FQNEAQ, per germline (reference sequence). The CDR3 is CASTGQGDYGYTF. The CDR3 bases are TGTGCCAGTACGGGACAGGGGGACTATGGCTACACCTTC.

The chain employs TRBV28 and TRBJ2-2, with TRBD2 as a possible D gene (7 bases). The CDR3 extends over 16 amino acids. CDR1 and CDR2 (germline): MDHEN, SYDVKM. Between the trimmed V and J ends, which lost 4 bases and 5 bases, there was a span of 17 bases. CDR3 loop: CASSSPGGLDTGELFF. CDR3 coding DNA: TGTGCCAGCAGTTCCCCCGGGGGGCTAGATACCGGGGAGCTGTTTTTT.

This clone was recorded only once. The J gene is TRBJ2-5, the V gene TRBV5-4; D may be TRBD2 (6 bases). Trimming stripped 4 bases from V and 7 bases from J, with 14 bases between. This CDR3 has 13 residues. Germline V gene lookup returns CDR1 SGHNT and CDR2 YYREEE (reference sequence). CDR3 nucleotides: TGTGCCAGCAGCGTGACTAGTGTGGGGACCCAGTACTTC. Its protein is CASSVTSVGTQYF.

This chain uses TRBV4-2 with TRBJ2-1; 11 bases fit TRBD2. Per germline, CDR1 LGHNA and CDR2 YNFKEQ. After removal of 4 bases from V and 5 bases from J, the junction contained 4 bases not matched to a gene. The CDR3 loop spans 15 amino acids. The DNA for the CDR3 is TGTGCCAGCAGCCGCGAGACTAGCGGGGACAATGAGCAGTTCTTC. Amino acid sequence: CASSRETSGDNEQFF.

The chain joins TRBV5-1 to TRBJ1-3; tentative D call: TRBD1 (6 bases). CDR3 length: 17 residues. Trimming cost V 4 bases and J 0 bases, with 17 bases left between them. Per germline, CDR1 SGHRS and CDR2 YFSETQ. The CDR3: CASSITGTSTSGNTIYF. The DNA of the CDR3 is TGCGCCAGCAGCATAACCGGGACATCGACCTCTGGAAACACCATATATTTT.

This clone has just a few counts. Sequence at one end of the junction differs from germline and may be a read error. V and J are TRBV6-5 and TRBJ1-2; D might be TRBD1 (6 bases). The CDR3 covers 14 residues. CDR1 MNHEY and CDR2 SVGAGI come from the germline V gene. CDR3 coding DNA: TGTGCCAGCAGTTACTCAAGGACAGTTAATGGCTACCCCTTC. Protein: CASSYSRTVNGYPF.